A single sample gave rise to the 9 T cell receptor beta chains below, sequenced in a study of Ad26.COV2.S vaccination and SARS-CoV-2 variants. Treatment described: roughly 19 received Ad26.COV2.S at low or high dose, single or two shots; 5 received placebo; per-sample allocation not given. After the first vaccine or placebo injection, samples were drawn on day 63. TCRdb's table, derived via immunoSEQ multiplex PCR, lists solely in-frame clones and lacks some. Of roughly 400,000 clones listed, about nine tenths are singletons. This specimen was peripheral blood, taken in a trial of Ad26.COV2.S vaccine versus placebo. The receptor set was obtained from a person between 18 and 59 years old who received the Ad26.COV2.S COVID-19 vaccine or a placebo.

The V gene is TRBV6-6, the J gene TRBJ1-5; D uncertain. There are 16 residues in the CDR3. In germline, CDR1 is MNHNY, CDR2 SVGAGI (reference sequence). V was trimmed by 2 bases and J by 0 bases, leaving 11 bases between them. As DNA, the CDR3 is TGTGCCAGCAGTTACGGTCCCGTTTTTAGCAATCAGCCCCAGCATTTT. Translating gives CASSYGPVFSNQPQHF.

Details on this clone: Other DNA sequences in the same sample also yield this CDR3. The chain combines TRBV5-1 with TRBJ1-5, with D possibly matching TRBD1 (6 bases). From germline, CDR1 is SGHRS and CDR2 YFSETQ. CDR3 length: 13 amino acids. The germline V and J ends were trimmed by 0 bases and 5 bases, with 6 bases remaining between them. This chain's CDR3 is CASSLDRDQPQHF. The CDR3, as DNA: TGCGCCAGCAGCTTGGACAGGGATCAGCCCCAGCATTTT.

The V and J genes are TRBV6-9 and TRBJ2-7; D is ambiguous. Looked up from germline, CDR1 is MNHGY and CDR2 is SVAAGI. Trimming pared 1 base from V and 2 bases from J, leaving 12 bases between. CDR3 length: 15 residues. The CDR3 sequence: CASSYFVRPAYEQYF. As DNA, the CDR3 is TGTGCCAGCAGTTATTTCGTCAGGCCGGCCTACGAGCAGTACTTC.

The genes are TRBV5-6 and TRBJ2-1; TRBD2 aligns across 7 bases. This CDR3 has 16 residues. Germline V gene lookup returns CDR1 SGHDT and CDR2 YYEEEE. J gave up 5 bases and V 4 bases, and 12 bases lay outside the gene matches. The CDR3: CASSHPMRGIDNEQFF. The CDR3 DNA reads TGTGCCAGCAGCCATCCAATGCGGGGGATAGACAATGAGCAGTTCTTC.

This chain joins TRBV12-3 or TRBV12-4 and TRBJ2-7; the D is unclear. The germline V and J ends were trimmed by 6 bases and 3 bases, with 12 bases remaining between them. This CDR3 spans 13 amino acids. The CDR3 nucleotides read TGTGCCAGCAGCCCGAGACTCAGCTACGAGCAGTACTTC. Protein: CASSPRLSYEQYF.

This clone was counted only a few times. The chain links TRBV10-3 to TRBJ1-2; TRBD1 aligns across 9 bases. V was pared by 7 bases and J by 7 bases, with 13 bases of the junction left unmatched. Germline-derived CDR1 and CDR2 are ENHRY and SYGVKD. CDR3 length: 15 residues. The CDR3 protein is CAINSRDRVFRGYTF. The CDR3 DNA follows: TGTGCCATCAACTCCCGGGACAGGGTCTTCCGTGGCTACACCTTC.

The chain couples TRBV5-1 to TRBJ2-7; D call uncertain. Germline assignment: CDR1 SGHRS and CDR2 YFSETQ. CDR3 length: 13 residues. V dropped 0 bases and J dropped 3 bases, with 7 bases sitting between them. The CDR3 nucleotides are TGCGCCAGCAGCTTGGGGGCAGGCTACGAGCAGTACTTC. Translation gives CASSLGAGYEQYF.

The gene calls are TRBV12-3 or TRBV12-4 and TRBJ2-7; unclear D gene. V was trimmed by 4 bases and J by 3 bases, leaving 7 bases between them. The CDR3 extends over 12 amino acids. As DNA, the CDR3 is TGTGCCAGCAGTTCAGGATTCTACGAGCAGTACTTC. This encodes CASSSGFYEQYF.

This chain connects TRBV5-1 to TRBJ1-2; no firm D call. V lost 1 base to trimming and J lost 2 bases, with 6 bases between them. Germline CDR1 and CDR2: SGHRS and YFSETQ. This CDR3 is built from 13 residues. CDR3 sequence reads: CASSLRENYGYTF. The CDR3 DNA is TGCGCCAGCAGCTTGCGGGAGAACTATGGCTACACCTTC.